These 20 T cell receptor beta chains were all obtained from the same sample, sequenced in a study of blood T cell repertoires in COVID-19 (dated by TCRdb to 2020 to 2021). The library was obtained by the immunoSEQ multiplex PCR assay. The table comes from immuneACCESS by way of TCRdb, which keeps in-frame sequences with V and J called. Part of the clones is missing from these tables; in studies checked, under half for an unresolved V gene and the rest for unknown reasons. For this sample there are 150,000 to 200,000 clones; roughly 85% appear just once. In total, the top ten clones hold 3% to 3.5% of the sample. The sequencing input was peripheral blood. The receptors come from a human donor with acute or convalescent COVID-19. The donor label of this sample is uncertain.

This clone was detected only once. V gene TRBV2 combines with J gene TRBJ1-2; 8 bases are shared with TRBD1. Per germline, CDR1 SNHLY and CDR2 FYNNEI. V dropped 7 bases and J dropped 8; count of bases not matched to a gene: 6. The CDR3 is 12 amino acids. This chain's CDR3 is CASNRDRGGYTF. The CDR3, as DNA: TGTGCCAGCAACCGAGACAGGGGCGGCTACACCTTC.

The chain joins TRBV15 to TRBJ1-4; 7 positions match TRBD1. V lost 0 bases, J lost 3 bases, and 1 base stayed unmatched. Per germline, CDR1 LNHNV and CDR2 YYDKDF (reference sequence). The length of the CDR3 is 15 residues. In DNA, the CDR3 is TGTGCCACCAGCAGAGACGACAGGGCTAATGAAAAACTGTTTTTT. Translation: CATSRDDRANEKLFF.

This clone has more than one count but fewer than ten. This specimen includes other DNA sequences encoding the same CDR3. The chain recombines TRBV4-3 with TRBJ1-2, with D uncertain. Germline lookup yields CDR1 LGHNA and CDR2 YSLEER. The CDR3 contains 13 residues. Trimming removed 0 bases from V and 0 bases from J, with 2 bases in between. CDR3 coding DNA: TGCGCCAGCAGCCAAGACACTAACTATGGCTACACCTTC. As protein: CASSQDTNYGYTF.

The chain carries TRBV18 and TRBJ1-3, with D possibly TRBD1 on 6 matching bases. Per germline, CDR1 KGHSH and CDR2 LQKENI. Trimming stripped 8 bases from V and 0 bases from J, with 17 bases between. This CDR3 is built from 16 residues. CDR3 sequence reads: CASGHGQGLSGNTIYF. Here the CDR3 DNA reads TGTGCCAGCGGCCACGGGCAGGGGCTCTCTGGAAACACCATATATTTT.

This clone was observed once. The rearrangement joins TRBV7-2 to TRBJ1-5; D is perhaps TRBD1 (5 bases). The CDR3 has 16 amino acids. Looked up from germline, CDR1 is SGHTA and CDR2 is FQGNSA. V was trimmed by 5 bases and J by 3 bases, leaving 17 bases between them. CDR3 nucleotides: TGTGCCAGCAGCCCAATTGGGGCAGGGAACAATCAGCCCCAGCATTTT. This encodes CASSPIGAGNNQPQHF.

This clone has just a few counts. CDR3 coding DNA: TGCGCCAGCAGCCAAGGGGTCAGGATGAACACCGGGGAGCTGTTTTTT. Residues: CASSQGVRMNTGELFF. The chain combines TRBV4-3 with TRBJ2-2; D remains unclear. This CDR3 is built from 16 residues. The ends were cut back, 1 base at V and 1 base at J, with 10 bases in the middle. Germline V gives CDR1 LGHNA, CDR2 YSLEER.

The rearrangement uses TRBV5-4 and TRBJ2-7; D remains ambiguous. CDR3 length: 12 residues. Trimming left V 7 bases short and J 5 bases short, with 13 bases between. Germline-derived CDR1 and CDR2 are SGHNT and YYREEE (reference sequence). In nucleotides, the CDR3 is TGTGCCAGCCATGGGTTTCGGGACGAGCAGTACTTC. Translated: CASHGFRDEQYF.

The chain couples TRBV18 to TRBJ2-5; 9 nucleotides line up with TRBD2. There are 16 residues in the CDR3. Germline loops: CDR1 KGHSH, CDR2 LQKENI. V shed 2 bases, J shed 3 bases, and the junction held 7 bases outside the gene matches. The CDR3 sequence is CASSPKAGGREETQYF. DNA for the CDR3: TGTGCCAGCTCACCAAAGGCGGGGGGGCGAGAAGAGACCCAGTACTTC. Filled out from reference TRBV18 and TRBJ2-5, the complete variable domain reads NAGVMQNPRHLVRRRGQEARLRCSPMKGHSHVYWYRQLPEEGLKFMVYLQKENIIDESGMPKERFSAEFPKEGPSILRIQQVVRGDSAAYFCASSPKAGGREETQYFGPGTRLLVL.

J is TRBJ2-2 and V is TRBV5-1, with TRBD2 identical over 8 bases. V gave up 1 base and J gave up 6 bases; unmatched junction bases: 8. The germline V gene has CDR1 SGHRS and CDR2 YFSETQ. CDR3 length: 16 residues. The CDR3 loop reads CASSLPGGIRPGELFF. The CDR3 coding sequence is TGCGCCAGCAGCTTGCCGGGGGGGATACGTCCCGGGGAGCTGTTTTTT.

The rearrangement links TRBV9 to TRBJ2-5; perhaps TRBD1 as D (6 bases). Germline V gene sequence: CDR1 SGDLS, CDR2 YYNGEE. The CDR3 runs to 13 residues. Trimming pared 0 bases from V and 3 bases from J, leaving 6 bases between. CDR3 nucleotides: TGTGCCAGCAGCGTAGGGACAGAAGAGACCCAGTACTTC. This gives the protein CASSVGTEETQYF. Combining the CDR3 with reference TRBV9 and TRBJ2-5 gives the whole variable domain DSGVTQTPKHLITATGQRVTLRCSPRSGDLSVYWYQQSLDQGLQFLIQYYNGEERAKGNILERFSAQQFPDLHSELNLSSLELGDSALYFCASSVGTEETQYFGPGTRLLVL.

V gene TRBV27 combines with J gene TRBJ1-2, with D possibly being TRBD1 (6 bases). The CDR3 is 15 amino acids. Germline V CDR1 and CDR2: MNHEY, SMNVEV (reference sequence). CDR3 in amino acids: CSNVLTGLATYGYTF. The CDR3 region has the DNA TGTTCCAATGTGCTGACAGGCCTAGCAACTTATGGCTACACCTTC.

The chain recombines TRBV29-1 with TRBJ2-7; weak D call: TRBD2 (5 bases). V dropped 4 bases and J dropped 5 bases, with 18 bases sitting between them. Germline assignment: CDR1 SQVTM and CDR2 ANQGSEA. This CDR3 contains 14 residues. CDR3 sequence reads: CSVVTRPGWHEQYF. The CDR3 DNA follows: TGCAGCGTTGTTACCCGGCCGGGATGGCACGAGCAGTACTTC.

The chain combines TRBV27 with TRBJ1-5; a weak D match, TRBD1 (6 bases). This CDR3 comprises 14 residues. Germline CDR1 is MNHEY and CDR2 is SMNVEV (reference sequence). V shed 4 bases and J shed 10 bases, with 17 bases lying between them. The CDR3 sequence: CASSSLARGEPQHF. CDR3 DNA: TGTGCCAGCAGTTCCCTCGCCAGGGGTGAACCCCAGCATTTT.

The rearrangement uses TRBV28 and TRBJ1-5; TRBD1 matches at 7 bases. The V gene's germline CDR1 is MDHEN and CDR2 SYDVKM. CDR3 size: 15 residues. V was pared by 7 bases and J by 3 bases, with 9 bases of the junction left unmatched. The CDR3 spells CASTAPRGNNQPQHF. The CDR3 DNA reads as TGTGCCAGCACCGCCCCCAGGGGGAACAATCAGCCCCAGCATTTT.

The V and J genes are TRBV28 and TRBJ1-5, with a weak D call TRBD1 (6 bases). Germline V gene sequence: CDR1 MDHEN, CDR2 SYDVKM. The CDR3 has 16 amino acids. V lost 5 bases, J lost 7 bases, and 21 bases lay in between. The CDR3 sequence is CASSPGARGAAQPQHF. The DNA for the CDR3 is TGTGCCAGCAGTCCCGGCGCTCGGGGGGCGGCCCAGCCCCAGCATTTT.

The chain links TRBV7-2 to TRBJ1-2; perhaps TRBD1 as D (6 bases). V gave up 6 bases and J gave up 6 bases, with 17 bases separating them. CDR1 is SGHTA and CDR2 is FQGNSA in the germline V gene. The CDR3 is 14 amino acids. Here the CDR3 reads CASSSRRGADGYTF. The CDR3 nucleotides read TGTGCCAGCAGTTCGAGACGGGGGGCGGATGGCTACACCTTC.

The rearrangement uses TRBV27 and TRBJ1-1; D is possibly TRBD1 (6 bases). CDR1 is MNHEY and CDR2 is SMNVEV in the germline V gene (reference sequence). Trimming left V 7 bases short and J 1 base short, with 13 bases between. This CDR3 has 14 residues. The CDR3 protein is CASNYRAGNTEAFF. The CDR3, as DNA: TGTGCCAGCAATTACAGGGCCGGGAACACTGAAGCTTTCTTT.

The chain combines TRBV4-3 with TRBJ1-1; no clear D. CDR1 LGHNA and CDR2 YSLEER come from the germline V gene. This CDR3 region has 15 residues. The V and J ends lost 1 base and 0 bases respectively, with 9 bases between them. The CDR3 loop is CASSQGLQLNTEAFF. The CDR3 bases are TGCGCCAGCAGCCAAGGTCTACAGCTGAACACTGAAGCTTTCTTT.

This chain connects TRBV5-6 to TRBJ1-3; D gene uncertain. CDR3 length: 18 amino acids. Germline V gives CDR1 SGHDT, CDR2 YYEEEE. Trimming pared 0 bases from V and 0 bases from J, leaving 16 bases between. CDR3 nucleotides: TGTGCCAGCAGCTTGGAAGGAGGCAGTCCATACTCTGGAAACACCATATATTTT. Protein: CASSLEGGSPYSGNTIYF. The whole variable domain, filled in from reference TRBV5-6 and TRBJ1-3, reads DAGVTQSPTHLIKTRGQQVTLRCSPKSGHDTVSWYQQALGQGPQFIFQYYEEEERQRGNFPDRFSGHQFPNYSSELNVNALLLGDSALYLCASSLEGGSPYSGNTIYFGEGSWLTVV.

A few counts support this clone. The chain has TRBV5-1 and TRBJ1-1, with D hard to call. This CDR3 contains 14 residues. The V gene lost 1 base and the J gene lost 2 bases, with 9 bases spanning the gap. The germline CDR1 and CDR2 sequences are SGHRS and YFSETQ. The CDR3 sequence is CASSLRGANTEAFF. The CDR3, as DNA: TGCGCCAGCAGCTTGAGAGGCGCCAACACTGAAGCTTTCTTT.